The 15 T cell receptor beta chains given below trace back to one sample, sequenced in a study of shared clonotypes between healthy human individuals. Repertoires were generated with immunoSEQ multiplex PCR, while TCRdb's copy carries only in-frame clones and drops some. The repertoire holds about 2.3 million clones, with 85% to 95% as singletons. Material: naive CD4+ T cells from PBMCs. Regarding subset: CD45RA+ positively selected. These receptors were obtained from a man younger than 35 in good health. Some clones in this sample may be carry-over from other donors' samples.

V and J are TRBV9 and TRBJ2-2, with 12 bases that match TRBD2. Germline-derived CDR1 and CDR2 are SGDLS and YYNGEE. The CDR3 is made up of 19 amino acids. After removal of 3 bases from V and 6 bases from J, the junction contained 15 bases not matched to a gene. The CDR3: CASSGETFGLAGIPGELFF. The CDR3 coding sequence is TGTGCCAGCAGCGGAGAAACTTTCGGACTAGCGGGAATTCCCGGGGAGCTGTTTTTT.

The chain has TRBV5-1 and TRBJ1-2, with D uncertain. V was clipped by 3 bases and J by 4 bases, with 10 bases between them. Germline-derived CDR1 and CDR2 are SGHRS and YFSETQ. This CDR3 has 13 amino acids. CDR3 sequence: CASSSSVSYGYTF. Here the CDR3 DNA reads TGCGCCAGCAGCTCGTCTGTCTCCTATGGCTACACCTTC.

V usage is TRBV9 and J usage is TRBJ2-1, with 8 bases lining up with TRBD2. Germline loops: CDR1 SGDLS, CDR2 YYNGEE. This CDR3 region has 13 residues. Unmatched junction bases numbered 5, after V lost 0 bases and J lost 12 bases. The CDR3 loop reads CASSVEYAGGQFF. Written as DNA, the CDR3 is TGTGCCAGCAGCGTAGAGTATGCGGGAGGGCAGTTCTTC.

The chain employs TRBV5-4 and TRBJ1-4; no firm D call. The CDR3 is made up of 15 amino acids. Looked up from germline, CDR1 is SGHNT and CDR2 is YYREEE (reference sequence). V gave up 3 bases and J gave up 3 bases, with 12 bases separating them. This CDR3 reads CASSSPGVSNEKLFF. The CDR3 DNA reads as TGTGCCAGCAGCTCGCCTGGGGTCTCTAATGAAAAACTGTTTTTT.

This clone has more than one count but fewer than ten. V usage is TRBV7-9 and J usage is TRBJ1-2; D may be TRBD1 (5 bases). The CDR3 has 13 amino acids. Trimming stripped 1 base from V and 7 bases from J, with 10 bases between. Looked up from germline, CDR1 is SEHNR and CDR2 is FQNEAQ (reference sequence). The CDR3 bases are TGTGCCAGCAGCTTAGGAGCAGGGAGTGGCTACACCTTC. This translates into CASSLGAGSGYTF.

The chain employs TRBV18 and TRBJ2-7; 7 nucleotides agree with TRBD1. J lost 1 base, V lost 5 bases, and 5 bases had no gene match. This CDR3 has 14 residues. Germline V lookup: CDR1 KGHSH, CDR2 LQKENI. The CDR3: CASSGRDRSYEQYF. CDR3 nucleotide sequence: TGTGCCAGCTCAGGCCGGGACAGATCCTACGAGCAGTACTTC.

This chain links TRBV6-6 with TRBJ1-1; 8 bases are shared with TRBD1. The J segment lost 5 bases and the V segment lost 6 bases, leaving 5 bases of the junction unmatched. Looked up from germline, CDR1 is MNHNY and CDR2 is SVGAGI (reference sequence). This CDR3 spans 13 amino acids. The CDR3 sequence: CASSNRGKTEAFF. CDR3 DNA sequence: TGTGCCAGCAGCAACAGGGGGAAGACTGAAGCTTTCTTT.

The rearrangement uses TRBV9 and TRBJ2-2; weak D call: TRBD2 (6 bases). Germline V gene data show CDR1 as SGDLS and CDR2 as YYNGEE. This CDR3 has 17 amino acids. CDR3: CVGGRRYIPAATGELFF. In DNA form, the CDR3 reads TGTGTTGGGGGGAGAAGATATATACCCGCGGCCACCGGGGAGCTGTTTTTT.

This clone was counted once. V is TRBV15 and J is TRBJ1-1, with 7 bases matching TRBD1. CDR1 is LNHNV, CDR2 YYDKDF, per germline (reference sequence). V was clipped by 4 bases and J by 1 base; unmatched bases: 3. This CDR3 spans 14 amino acids. The CDR3 DNA reads TGTGCCACCAGCATGGGACAGAGGAACACTGAAGCTTTCTTT. This translates into CATSMGQRNTEAFF.

This chain uses TRBV10-3 with TRBJ1-5; D call uncertain. CDR1 and CDR2 from the germline V gene are ENHRY and SYGVKD. The V gene lost 8 bases and the J gene lost 2 bases, with 10 bases spanning the gap. The CDR3 loop spans 13 amino acids. The CDR3 nucleotides read TGTGCCATCGGGCCGGATGGCAATCAGCCCCAGCATTTT. It codes for CAIGPDGNQPQHF.

The chain joins TRBV6-5 to TRBJ1-2, with a tentative D call TRBD1 (5 bases). The CDR3 sequence is 15 residues long. Trimming left V 2 bases short and J 0 bases short, with 10 bases between. CDR1 is MNHEY and CDR2 is SVGAGI in the germline V gene. CDR3 sequence: CASSYGAGTNYGYTF. The CDR3 coding sequence is TGTGCCAGCAGTTACGGGGCAGGGACTAACTATGGCTACACCTTC.

This rearrangement joins TRBV7-2 to TRBJ2-3; D remains unclear. Germline-derived CDR1 and CDR2 are SGHTA and FQGNSA. The CDR3 contains 13 residues. The V and J ends lost 5 bases and 6 bases respectively, with 12 bases between them. The DNA for the CDR3 is TGTGCCAGCAGCCCCCAGGCGCGGGATACGCAGTATTTT. Translation: CASSPQARDTQYF.

The J gene is TRBJ2-3, the V gene TRBV30; TRBD2 aligns across 14 bases. CDR1 is GTSNPN and CDR2 is SVGIG in the germline V gene (reference sequence). The V and J ends lost 3 bases and 6 bases, in that order; junction bases with no gene match: 17. This CDR3 is 19 amino acids long. The CDR3 DNA sequence: TGTGCCTGGAGCCGATTCAATTCCGGGACTAGCGGGAGATTGGATACGCAGTATTTT. Protein sequence: CAWSRFNSGTSGRLDTQYF.

The chain employs TRBV7-8 and TRBJ2-1; D is perhaps TRBD2 (6 bases). The germline CDR1 and CDR2 sequences are SGHVS and FQNEAQ. This CDR3 spans 15 amino acids. Deletions cut 3 bases from V and 0 bases from J, with 9 bases between. The CDR3 nucleotides read TGTGCCAGCAGCTTCGGGAGCGTCTCCTACAATGAGCAGTTCTTC. Protein product: CASSFGSVSYNEQFF.

The chain uses TRBV4-3 and TRBJ2-5; D is perhaps TRBD1 or TRBD2 (5 bases each). The length of the CDR3 is 16 residues. From germline, CDR1 is LGHNA and CDR2 YSLEER. V lost 0 bases to trimming and J lost 1 base, with 12 bases between them. CDR3 region: CASSQDTPGTQETQYF. The CDR3 DNA is TGCGCCAGCAGCCAAGATACCCCAGGGACCCAAGAGACCCAGTACTTC.